This T cell receptor beta chain was identified in a study of T cell responses to AZD1222 COVID-19 vaccine. Germline values: CDR1 GTSNPN, CDR2 SVGIG (reference sequence). V was cut by 0 bases and J by 2 bases, with 11 bases left in between. This CDR3 spans 15 amino acids. Clones were read by immunoSEQ multiplex PCR, and TCRdb kept only the in-frame ones, dropping some. The sample has 150,000 to 190,000 clones; 75% to 90% are singletons. The V and J genes are TRBV30 and TRBJ2-1, with unresolved D. The sample here was peripheral blood, taken 28 days after the second AZD1222 dose. This receptor was taken from an adult who received the AZD1222 COVID-19 vaccine. The chain's CDR3 is CAWSVGGVAYNEQFF. The CDR3, as DNA: TGTGCCTGGAGTGTAGGCGGCGTCGCCTACAATGAGCAGTTCTTC.